This TCR beta chain is from a study of beta chain features in type 1 diabetes. Expressed TCRB transcripts were sequenced, since all the RNA that had been isolated was reverse transcribed. Sequencing was performed with immunoSEQ multiplex PCR; in TCRdb, only in-frame clones are kept and a portion is missing. The sample has approximately 14,000 clones, roughly 67% seen once. Notes on this clone: Its antigen is currently unknown.

Germline V gene sequence: CDR1 SGHVS, CDR2 FQNEAQ. The CDR3 loop spans 18 amino acids. Germline trimming cut 2 bases from V and 3 bases from J; bases unmatched to any gene: 11. Notes on the study in general: When Type 1 diabetes patients were examined, their TCRB CDR3s proved moderately but significantly shorter in all four CD4+ subsets. The naive, central memory and Treg TCRB repertoires of patients appeared to be more similar to one another than those of healthy donors.

This TCR derives from a woman aged 18-29 years with type 1 diabetes. Material for sequencing was stem cell memory CD4+ T cells from blood. V is TRBV7-8 and J is TRBJ2-2, with 8 bases identical to TRBD2. The CDR3 nucleotides are TGTGCCAGCAGCTTAAGGGCCGGGAGGGAGGCGTACACCGGGGAGCTGTTTTTT. This gives the protein CASSLRAGREAYTGELFF.